The 2 T cell receptor beta chains in this list originate from one sample, sequenced in a study of blood T cell repertoires in COVID-19. Repertoires were generated with immunoSEQ multiplex PCR, while TCRdb's copy carries only in-frame clones and drops some. The table records some 200,000 clones, 84% of them present only once. Sequencing input: peripheral blood. These receptors came from a woman aged 80 or over with COVID-19, enrolled during active disease.

This chain uses TRBV5-1 with TRBJ2-1; TRBD2 agrees at 14 bases. Germline CDR1 and CDR2: SGHRS and YFSETQ. Unmatched junction bases numbered 4, after V lost 4 bases and J lost 7 bases. The CDR3 loop spans 15 amino acids. The CDR3 coding sequence is TGCGCCAGCAGCCTGACTAGCGGGAGGGCAAATGAGCAGTTCTTC. Encoded protein: CASSLTSGRANEQFF. The full variable domain, completed using reference TRBV5-1 and TRBJ2-1, is KAGVTQTPRYLIKTRGQQVTLSCSPISGHRSVSWYQQTPGQGLQFLFEYFSETQRNKGNFPGRFSGRQFSNSRSEMNVSTLELGDSALYLCASSLTSGRANEQFFGPGTRLTVL.

Comment on this clone: The same CDR3 can be traced to other DNA sequences in this sample. This rearrangement joins TRBV18 to TRBJ2-5; D may be TRBD1 (5 bases). Trimming pared 2 bases from V and 5 bases from J, leaving 9 bases between. The CDR3 runs 13 residues. CDR1 is KGHSH and CDR2 is LQKENI in the germline V gene. The CDR3 sequence is CASSPGAGETQYF. The CDR3 DNA follows: TGTGCCAGCTCACCAGGGGCAGGGGAGACCCAGTACTTC.